This entry lists 6 T cell receptor beta chains sequenced from one sample in a study of CD8 T cells in Susac syndrome. cDNA came from roughly 0.5 to 1 ug RNA primed by random hexamers. Via MiXCR, TCRdb re-called the immunoSEQ multiplex PCR reads, giving one row per CDR3 protein. Of under 80,000 distinct CDR3 sequences in the sample, just under 95% are singletons; the top ten hold around 0.4%. The source material was CD8+ T cells from PBMCs. These receptors originate from a human donor with multiple sclerosis.

V and J are TRBV5-3 and TRBJ2-5; D not resolved. TRBV5-3 is treated as an ORF (open reading frame) with a function not yet certain. The CDR3 loop spans 15 amino acids. Trimming cost V 0 bases and J 2 bases, with 11 bases left between them. CDR3 loop: CARSLEINRQETQYF. CDR3 sequence (DNA): TGTGCCAGAAGCTTGGAGATAAACAGACAAGAGACCCAGTACTTC.

This chain joins TRBV11-2 and TRBJ2-1, with a possible D match to TRBD2 (5 bases). Trimming pared 5 bases from V and 7 bases from J, leaving 18 bases between. CDR3 length: 15 residues. Germline CDR1 and CDR2: SGHAT and FQNNGV. CDR3 nucleotides: TGTGCCAGCAGCCCTGGCGCGGGTTGGAGGAATGAGCAGTTCTTC. Translating it yields CASSPGAGWRNEQFF.

This rearrangement joins TRBV7-6 to TRBJ2-7, with 9 positions matching TRBD2. The ends lost 6 bases at V and 5 bases at J; junction bases unmatched: 14. There are 16 residues in the CDR3. Germline assignment: CDR1 SGHVS and CDR2 FNYEAQ. CDR3 bases: TGTGCCAGCAGTTACCGGACTGGGACTAGCATCAACGAGCAGTACTTC. The encoded protein is CASSYRTGTSINEQYF.

The V and J genes are TRBV7-9 and TRBJ1-1; weak D call: TRBD1 (6 bases). This CDR3 comprises 14 residues. Germline lookup yields CDR1 SEHNR and CDR2 FQNEAQ (reference sequence). Trimming left V 6 bases short and J 0 bases short, with 11 bases between. DNA for the CDR3: TGTGCCAGCAGAGGGGGACGGGTGAACACTGAAGCTTTCTTT. Translation gives CASRGGRVNTEAFF.

In its sample, this clonotype was seen once. V usage is TRBV4-1 and J usage is TRBJ2-3; D gene uncertain. The CDR3 is 15 amino acids. V was cut by 2 bases and J by 2 bases, with 11 bases left in between. CDR1 MGHRA and CDR2 YSYEKL come from the germline V gene. CDR3 loop: CASSQLPRDTDTQYF. CDR3 bases: TGCGCCAGCAGCCAACTCCCCAGAGACACAGATACGCAGTATTTT.

This clonotype was detected only once. At one boundary the junction diverges from the germline segment, which might be a read error. The chain recombines TRBV13 with TRBJ1-2, with 7 bases lining up with TRBD1. There are 13 residues in the CDR3. Germline V gene sequence: CDR1 PRHDT, CDR2 FYEKMQ (reference sequence). CDR3 in DNA: TGTGCCAGCAGTTTAGACAGGGACTATGGCTACACCTTC. This codes for CASSLDRDYGYTF.